Presented here are 31 T cell receptor beta chains from one specimen sequenced in a study of regulatory T cells in long-lasting Graves disease. TCR beta libraries were built with iRepertoire HTBI primers and Arm-PCR of CDR3 regions. TCRdb reprocessed the multiplex PCR reads via MiXCR and lists one record per CDR3 protein. The table shows hundreds of thousands of distinct CDR3 sequences, with around a fifth occurring only once. Stated time point: persistent/refractory GD, antithyroid drugs over 5 years with positive TRAb. PBMC RNA was the source of the TCR library. The specimen was peripheral blood mononuclear cells (PBMCs), collected when the disease was refractory, from a patient treated with antithyroid drugs. The source is a female donor with Graves disease.

The CDR3 protein is CASSQLGSRVEKLFF. In DNA form, the CDR3 reads TGCGCCAGCAGCCAACTCGGAAGCAGGGTTGAAAAACTGTTTTTT. The chain joins TRBV4-1 to TRBJ1-4; tentatively, D is TRBD1 (5 bases). The CDR3 loop spans 15 amino acids. The V gene's germline CDR1 is MGHRA and CDR2 YSYEKL. V shed 2 bases and J shed 7 bases, with 14 bases lying between them.

This clonotype was detected only a few times. V is TRBV4-1 and J is TRBJ2-7, with a possible D match to TRBD1 (5 bases). This CDR3 is 18 amino acids long. Germline V gives CDR1 MGHRA, CDR2 YSYEKL. The V and J ends lost 0 bases and 3 bases respectively, with 21 bases between them. For the CDR3, the DNA is TGCGCCAGCAGCCAAGAGATAGGGGTCCCAGGCAACATCTACGAGCAGTACTTC. It is translated as CASSQEIGVPGNIYEQYF.

This clonotype was counted only a few times. The chain couples TRBV12-3 or TRBV12-4 to TRBJ2-1, with 12 bases that match TRBD2. This CDR3 region has 15 residues. The J segment lost 5 bases and the V segment lost 6 bases, leaving 5 bases of the junction unmatched. The CDR3 DNA reads TGTGCCAGCAGCCGACGACTAGCGGGGGACAATGAGCAGTTCTTC. Its translation is CASSRRLAGDNEQFF.

This clonotype was found many times. J is TRBJ2-7 and V is TRBV7-2; the D gene is possibly TRBD2 (6 bases). In germline, CDR1 is SGHTA, CDR2 FQGNSA. V lost 1 base and J lost 0, with 10 bases in between. This CDR3 region has 15 residues. CDR3 region: CASSLGLAPSYEQYF. Written as DNA, the CDR3 is TGTGCCAGCAGCTTAGGGCTAGCGCCCTCCTACGAGCAGTACTTC.

This clonotype has more than one count but fewer than ten. This CDR3 is CASSGTRGGNQPQHF. The DNA of the CDR3 is TGTGCCAGCAGTGGGACCCGGGGAGGCAATCAGCCCCAGCATTTT. The chain carries TRBV6-1 and TRBJ1-5; D is uncertain. Germline values: CDR1 MNHNS, CDR2 SASEGT. Trimming pared 4 bases from V and 2 bases from J, leaving 12 bases between. The CDR3 consists of 15 residues.

This clonotype has just a few counts. V is TRBV6-2 or TRBV6-3 and J is TRBJ2-7, with D tentatively TRBD2 (6 bases). The CDR3 is 14 residues long. V lost 0 bases, J lost 7 bases, and 13 bases lay in between. The germline CDR1 and CDR2 sequences are MNHEY and SVGEGT. The CDR3 DNA reads TGTGCCAGCAGTTACTCGGGGCCGGGGGTTGAGCAGTACTTC. Translating it yields CASSYSGPGVEQYF.

The rearrangement links TRBV6-1 to TRBJ2-1; D unresolved. Germline V gives CDR1 MNHNS, CDR2 SASEGT. The CDR3 extends over 12 amino acids. V was clipped by 7 bases and J by 3 bases, with 7 bases between them. CDR3 sequence (DNA): TGTGCCAGCAACCGTGACTACAATGAGCAGTTCTTC. It encodes CASNRDYNEQFF.

This clonotype was seen a handful of times. Here the CDR3 DNA reads TGTGCCAGCAGCTTAGATAGGGGGCACAATCAGCCCCAGCATTTT. This encodes CASSLDRGHNQPQHF. The J gene is TRBJ1-5, the V gene TRBV7-8, with 7 bases identical to TRBD1. The CDR3 is made up of 15 amino acids. Germline V gives CDR1 SGHVS, CDR2 FQNEAQ. The V segment lost 1 base and the J segment 3 bases; nucleotides outside the gene matches: 3. Supplemented by reference TRBV7-8 and TRBJ1-5, the full variable domain reads GAGVSQSPRYKVAKRGQDVALRCDPISGHVSLFWYQQALGQGPEFLTYFQNEAQLDKSGLPSDRFFAERPEGSVSTLKIQRTQQEDSAVYLCASSLDRGHNQPQHFGDGTRLSIL.

J is TRBJ2-2 and V is TRBV5-1; D is ambiguous. The CDR3 totals 15 residues. Germline loops: CDR1 SGHRS, CDR2 YFSETQ. The V end lost 4 bases, the J end lost 2 bases, and 12 bases lay between the germline ends. CDR3 sequence: CASSRTRLNTGELFF. CDR3 sequence (DNA): TGCGCCAGCAGCAGAACGCGGCTAAACACCGGGGAGCTGTTTTTT.

The J gene is TRBJ2-7, the V gene TRBV9; no firm D call. CDR1 and CDR2 (germline): SGDLS, YYNGEE. This CDR3 region has 14 residues. Trimming removed 3 bases from V and 7 bases from J, with 17 bases in between. CDR3 residues: CASSETSRFGEQYF. DNA of the CDR3: TGTGCCAGCAGCGAGACCTCCAGGTTTGGGGAGCAGTACTTC.

This rearrangement joins TRBV28 to TRBJ1-1; possibly TRBD1 for D (5 bases). CDR1 MDHEN and CDR2 SYDVKM come from the germline V gene. This CDR3 is built from 15 residues. V lost 4 bases, J lost 3 bases, and 15 bases lay in between. CDR3 sequence (DNA): TGTGCCAGCAGTTCTCAGGGATTGTTACACACTGAAGCTTTCTTT. Translation: CASSSQGLLHTEAFF.

This clonotype was counted between two and nine times. The genes are TRBV24-1 and TRBJ2-5; either TRBD1 or TRBD2 may fit D (5 bases each). The germline gives CDR1 KGHDR, CDR2 SFDVKD. The CDR3 is 16 residues long. Trimming took off 3 bases at V and 4 bases at J, with 17 bases between the two ends. Here the CDR3 reads CATSDGTEEYRETQYF. The CDR3 DNA reads TGTGCCACCAGTGATGGGACGGAGGAATACAGAGAGACCCAGTACTTC.

This clonotype has a count of ten or more. This sequence joins TRBV13 and TRBJ1-5, with no clear D. CDR3 length: 13 amino acids. Germline loops: CDR1 PRHDT, CDR2 FYEKMQ (reference sequence). V was shortened by 6 bases and J by 4 bases, with 10 bases between the two germline ends. CDR3 nucleotides: TGTGCCAGCAGTTCAGGAATAAATCAGCCCCAGCATTTT. Protein: CASSSGINQPQHF.

V and J are TRBV7-6 and TRBJ2-7; the D is unclear. V lost 0 bases and J lost 2, with 14 bases in between. The CDR3 length is 16 residues. The germline gives CDR1 SGHVS, CDR2 FNYEAQ. DNA for the CDR3: TGTGCCAGCAGCTTAGCGGGCGGAGTTGAGGCCTACGAGCAGTACTTC. Protein sequence: CASSLAGGVEAYEQYF.

This clonotype has a handful of counts. The gene calls are TRBV5-1 and TRBJ1-2; D might be TRBD1 (5 bases). The CDR3 has 13 residues. V was shortened by 5 bases and J by 6 bases, with 14 bases between the two germline ends. Germline CDR1 and CDR2: SGHRS and YFSETQ. DNA of the CDR3: TGCGCCAGCAGACAGGCAGGGAGGAATGGCTACACCTTC. Protein sequence: CASRQAGRNGYTF.

Remarks on this clonotype: Being one base from a much bigger clone, this may be a read error. The chain recombines TRBV20-1 with TRBJ2-7, with 9 nucleotides matching TRBD2. V was clipped by 6 bases and J by 6 bases; unmatched bases: 12. Germline values: CDR1 DFQATT, CDR2 SNEGSKA (reference sequence). This CDR3 region has 14 residues. The CDR3 loop reads CSAPRLAGLGEQYF. The CDR3 bases are TGCAGTGCCCCGAGGCTAGCGGGACTAGGCGAGCAGTACTTC.

The rearrangement uses TRBV7-9 and TRBJ2-1; 8 bases map to TRBD1. Per the germline V gene, CDR1 is SEHNR and CDR2 is FQNEAQ (reference sequence). V lost 8 bases and J lost 8; bases outside the gene matches: 5. The CDR3 extends over 12 amino acids. The CDR3 region is CASGRGPDEQFF. In DNA form, the CDR3 reads TGTGCCAGCGGCAGGGGGCCCGATGAGCAGTTCTTC.

J is TRBJ2-7 and V is TRBV7-9; TRBD2 matches 7 bases. Germline-derived CDR1 and CDR2 are SEHNR and FQNEAQ (reference sequence). The CDR3 loop spans 14 amino acids. The V and J ends lost 4 bases and 3 bases, in that order; junction bases with no gene match: 6. The CDR3 bases are TGTGCCAGCAGCTGGGACTATAGCGGCTACGAGCAGTACTTC. It encodes CASSWDYSGYEQYF.

This clonotype has more than one count but fewer than ten. This rearrangement joins TRBV6-2 or TRBV6-3 to TRBJ2-5, with D maybe TRBD1 (6 bases). Trimming pared 2 bases from V and 9 bases from J, leaving 19 bases between. This CDR3 is 15 amino acids long. Germline loops: CDR1 MNHEY, CDR2 SVGEGT. This CDR3 is CASSYIDRPPPAQYF. CDR3 in DNA: TGTGCCAGCAGTTACATCGACAGGCCCCCTCCGGCCCAGTACTTC.

This clonotype was picked up many times. The chain combines TRBV9 with TRBJ1-2; D perhaps matches TRBD1 (5 bases). V was pared by 5 bases and J by 4 bases, with 9 bases between. Germline CDR1 is SGDLS and CDR2 is YYNGEE. The CDR3 runs 12 residues. The CDR3 loop reads CASSTQGYGYTF. CDR3 nucleotide sequence: TGTGCCAGCAGTACCCAGGGCTATGGCTACACCTTC.

There are many counts of this clonotype. The V gene is TRBV7-2, the J gene TRBJ1-1; possibly TRBD1 for D (5 bases). The germline V and J ends were trimmed by 1 base and 3 bases, with 12 bases remaining between them. From germline, CDR1 is SGHTA and CDR2 FQGNSA. The CDR3 contains 15 residues. DNA of the CDR3: TGTGCCAGCAGCTTAGTCGGGGGTAGGTACACTGAAGCTTTCTTT. It yields the protein CASSLVGGRYTEAFF.

As for this clonotype: This may arise from a read error, as a much more abundant clone is one base away. The gene calls are TRBV10-3 and TRBJ1-1; D unresolved. Germline V gene lookup returns CDR1 ENHRY and CDR2 SYGVKD. V was pared by 4 bases and J by 1 base, with 4 bases between. This CDR3 is built from 12 residues. The CDR3 nucleotides read TGTGCCATCAGTGGCTGGAACACTGAAGCTTTCTTT. Encoded protein: CAISGWNTEAFF.

The rearrangement joins TRBV27 to TRBJ2-2; 9 nucleotides match TRBD2. Looked up from germline, CDR1 is MNHEY and CDR2 is SMNVEV (reference sequence). The J segment lost 6 bases and the V segment lost 6 bases, leaving 14 bases of the junction unmatched. The CDR3 loop spans 17 amino acids. The CDR3 loop is CASSLLVVAGAAGELFF. The CDR3 nucleotides read TGTGCCAGCAGCCTCCTTGTGGTAGCGGGAGCGGCCGGGGAGCTGTTTTTT.

The chain is built from TRBV6-2 or TRBV6-3 and TRBJ1-5; 9 nucleotides agree with TRBD1. Unmatched junction bases numbered 6, after V lost 3 bases and J lost 3 bases. CDR3 length equals 16 residues. Per the germline V gene, CDR1 is MNHEY and CDR2 is SVGEGT. In DNA form, the CDR3 reads TGTGCCAGCAGTTATAGGGGGACAGGGTCCAATCAGCCCCAGCATTTT. It is translated as CASSYRGTGSNQPQHF.

This clonotype was counted many times. The rearrangement links TRBV3-1 to TRBJ2-5, with a weak D call TRBD1 (5 bases). Germline CDR1 and CDR2: LGHDT and YNNKEL (reference sequence). V was shortened by 3 bases and J by 5 bases, with 10 bases between the two germline ends. The CDR3 loop spans 13 amino acids. The CDR3 region is CASSHSGMETQYF. In DNA form, the CDR3 reads TGTGCCAGCAGCCATTCAGGGATGGAGACCCAGTACTTC.

This chain uses TRBV10-2 with TRBJ2-7; D remains ambiguous. The germline V gene has CDR1 WSHSY and CDR2 SAAADI. The CDR3 sequence is 13 residues long. Deletions cut 2 bases from V and 3 bases from J, with 8 bases between. Written as DNA, the CDR3 is TGCGCCAGCAGTGAGAATCCGGGCTACGAGCAGTACTTC. Protein: CASSENPGYEQYF.

V gene TRBV5-1 combines with J gene TRBJ2-5; 7 bases are a match to TRBD1. The CDR3 is made up of 15 amino acids. The germline CDR1 and CDR2 sequences are SGHRS and YFSETQ. V was pared by 0 bases and J by 1 base, with 3 bases of the junction left unmatched. The CDR3 reads CASSLVRGSQETQYF. The CDR3 DNA reads as TGCGCCAGCAGCTTGGTCAGGGGGAGCCAAGAGACCCAGTACTTC.

The rearrangement uses TRBV7-9 and TRBJ2-6; D may be TRBD1 or TRBD2 (5 bases each). The CDR3 has 15 amino acids. The germline CDR1 and CDR2 sequences are SEHNR and FQNEAQ (reference sequence). V lost 5 bases, J lost 4 bases, and 12 bases lay in between. The CDR3 region is CASSDPGAGANVLTF. CDR3 nucleotides: TGTGCCAGCAGCGACCCCGGGGCCGGGGCCAACGTCCTGACTTTC. The variable domain in full, with the rest retrieved from reference TRBV7-9 and TRBJ2-6, is DTGVSQNPRHKITKRGQNVTFRCDPISEHNRLYWYRQTLGQGPEFLTYFQNEAQLEKSRLLSDRFSAERPKGSFSTLEIQRTEQGDSAMYLCASSDPGAGANVLTFGAGSRLTVL.

This clonotype was counted between two and nine times. This chain joins TRBV29-1 and TRBJ1-3; D gene uncertain. CDR1 and CDR2 from the germline V gene are SQVTM and ANQGSEA. This CDR3 is built from 15 residues. Trimming pared 2 bases from V and 0 bases from J, leaving 11 bases between. The CDR3: CSVEWEGYSGNTIYF. In nucleotides, the CDR3 is TGCAGCGTTGAATGGGAGGGATACTCTGGAAACACCATATATTTT.

The V gene is TRBV18, the J gene TRBJ2-7; 10 nucleotides align to TRBD2. V shed 5 bases, J shed 7 bases, and the junction held 11 bases outside the gene matches. The length of the CDR3 is 15 residues. CDR1 and CDR2 (germline): KGHSH, LQKENI. The chain's CDR3 is CASSSLAGEAGEQYF. In nucleotides, the CDR3 is TGTGCCAGCTCATCGCTAGCGGGAGAGGCGGGGGAGCAGTACTTC.

CDR3 sequence (DNA): TGTGCCAGCAGTTTGGAGGGGGGGGGAAGCACAGATACGCAGTATTTT. Its protein product is CASSLEGGGSTDTQYF. This chain joins TRBV28 and TRBJ2-3; D might be TRBD2 (7 bases). CDR3 length equals 16 residues. The germline V and J ends were trimmed by 3 bases and 0 bases, with 13 bases remaining between them. Germline V gene lookup returns CDR1 MDHEN and CDR2 SYDVKM.